These 19 T cell receptor beta chains originate from one sample sequenced in a study of cytomegalovirus exposure and HLA in healthy donors. The PCR contained 60 Vbeta and 13 Jbeta primers. Assay used: immunoSEQ multiplex PCR; TCRdb lists only in-frame clones, some missing. The sample shows about 170,000 clones, around four fifths of them seen only once. The sample comprised PBMCs. The receptor set was obtained from a boy aged 2 to 10 in good health and CMV-seronegative.

The V call is TRBV7-9, the J call TRBJ1-4; tentatively, D is TRBD1 (5 bases). The germline CDR1 and CDR2 sequences are SEHNR and FQNEAQ (reference sequence). Trimming removed 4 bases at V and 7 bases at J, with 13 bases between. This CDR3 has 14 amino acids. The CDR3 here is CASSSPGTAEKLFF. CDR3 in DNA: TGTGCCAGCAGCTCTCCCGGGACTGCTGAAAAACTGTTTTTT.

Only a few counts were recorded for this clone. The J gene is TRBJ2-5, the V gene TRBV14, with TRBD1 as a possible D gene (6 bases). CDR3 size: 15 residues. V lost 2 bases, J lost 5 bases, and 15 bases lay in between. The germline V gene encodes CDR1 SGHDN and CDR2 FVKESK. The CDR3 DNA is TGTGCCAGCAGCCAACTCGACAGGACCCACGAGACCCAGTACTTC. Amino acid sequence: CASSQLDRTHETQYF.

The chain uses TRBV4-3 and TRBJ2-2; no firm D call. In germline, CDR1 is LGHNA, CDR2 YSLEER. The CDR3 spans 16 residues. Trimming pared 0 bases from V and 3 bases from J, leaving 11 bases between. The CDR3 region is CASSQDLPPYTGELFF. CDR3 bases: TGCGCCAGCAGCCAAGATCTACCCCCTTACACCGGGGAGCTGTTTTTT.

The V call is TRBV6-5, the J call TRBJ2-7, with TRBD2 matching 9 bases. This CDR3 comprises 16 residues. With 2 bases clipped from V and 1 base from J, the junction kept 6 bases outside the gene matches. Germline assignment: CDR1 MNHEY and CDR2 SVGAGI. CDR3 loop: CASSYGSAGGSYEQYF. CDR3 nucleotides: TGTGCCAGCAGTTACGGGTCCGCGGGAGGGTCCTACGAGCAGTACTTC.

V and J are TRBV4-1 and TRBJ2-7; perhaps TRBD1 as D (5 bases). Germline assignment: CDR1 MGHRA and CDR2 YSYEKL. V lost 1 base, J lost 2 bases, and 18 bases lay in between. This CDR3 comprises 17 residues. The CDR3 region is CASSQAYKGANPYEQYF. The CDR3 DNA follows: TGCGCCAGCAGCCAAGCATATAAAGGGGCCAACCCCTACGAGCAGTACTTC.

This chain connects TRBV10-3 to TRBJ2-2, with a possible D match to TRBD1 (6 bases). Germline V CDR1 and CDR2: ENHRY, SYGVKD. The CDR3 is 15 residues long. Trimming shortened V by 10 bases and J by 3 bases, and 18 bases separated the two germline ends. The CDR3 DNA reads as TGTGCCACCCGGGACACCGGGTTGGACACCGGGGAGCTGTTTTTT. It specifies CATRDTGLDTGELFF.

CDR3 coding DNA: TGCGCCAGCAGCCAAGGGGGGACAGGAGTCATAACAACTAATGAAAAACTGTTTTTT. The encoded protein is CASSQGGTGVITTNEKLFF. This sequence joins TRBV4-3 and TRBJ1-4, with 8 bases that match TRBD1. The CDR3 totals 19 residues. Germline trimming cut 1 base from V and 0 bases from J; bases unmatched to any gene: 10. Germline V gene data show CDR1 as LGHNA and CDR2 as YSLEER.

CDR3 nucleotides: TGTGCCAGCAGGGGGGCGGACGAAGCACCCCTCCACTTT. Translation gives CASRGADEAPLHF. The chain uses TRBV2 and TRBJ1-6; possible D gene TRBD1, 6 bases. The CDR3 loop spans 13 amino acids. V was pared by 6 bases and J by 11 bases, with 14 bases between. Germline V gene data show CDR1 as SNHLY and CDR2 as FYNNEI.

V is TRBV13 and J is TRBJ2-7, with 9 bases aligning to TRBD1. V trimming: 5 bases; J trimming: 2 bases; junction bases outside the gene matches: 10. Germline-derived CDR1 and CDR2 are PRHDT and FYEKMQ (reference sequence). The CDR3 runs 16 residues. The CDR3 sequence is CASSAPRRDRAYEQYF. The DNA for the CDR3 is TGTGCCAGCAGCGCCCCTCGGAGGGACAGGGCCTACGAGCAGTACTTC.

The DNA of the CDR3 is TGTGCCAGCAGCTTATTTGTATCGTCTGACGGACTAAACATTCAGTACTTC. Protein: CASSLFVSSDGLNIQYF. The chain has TRBV7-2 and TRBJ2-4; possible D gene TRBD2, 5 bases. This CDR3 is 17 amino acids long. CDR1 is SGHTA, CDR2 FQGNSA, per germline. The V and J ends lost 2 bases and 6 bases respectively, with 20 bases between them.

The chain couples TRBV2 to TRBJ2-3; 8 bases match TRBD2. Trimming at V came to 3 bases and at J to 1 base, leaving 6 bases not matched to a gene. In germline, CDR1 is SNHLY, CDR2 FYNNEI. The CDR3 covers 16 residues. The CDR3 sequence: CASSDRGGRRTDTQYF. In nucleotides, the CDR3 is TGTGCCAGCAGTGATCGCGGGGGGCGGCGCACAGATACGCAGTATTTT.

The chain carries TRBV4-1 and TRBJ1-5; D is perhaps TRBD1 (6 bases). Trimming took 0 bases from V and 2 from J, leaving 11 bases between them. CDR3 length equals 16 residues. Germline loops: CDR1 MGHRA, CDR2 YSYEKL. The CDR3: CASSQDQNRGNQPQHF. The CDR3 bases are TGCGCCAGCAGCCAAGATCAAAACAGGGGCAATCAGCCCCAGCATTTT.

The chain is built from TRBV29-1 and TRBJ1-1; a weak D match, TRBD1 (5 bases). Germline-derived CDR1 and CDR2 are SQVTM and ANQGSEA. V lost 7 bases and J lost 0, with 12 bases in between. This CDR3 has 13 residues. CDR3 bases: TGCAGCGCCGCGGGACGGATGAACACTGAAGCTTTCTTT. It translates to CSAAGRMNTEAFF.

The chain combines TRBV6-1 with TRBJ2-7; 7 bases are shared with TRBD2. The V segment lost 0 bases and the J segment 1 base; nucleotides outside the gene matches: 9. The CDR3 runs to 17 residues. Germline lookup yields CDR1 MNHNS and CDR2 SASEGT. CDR3 sequence: CASSEAIEGGISYEQYF. DNA of the CDR3: TGTGCCAGCAGTGAAGCGATCGAGGGAGGGATATCCTACGAGCAGTACTTC.

The chain has TRBV6-6 and TRBJ1-2; tentative D call: TRBD1 (5 bases). Deletions cut 0 bases from V and 4 bases from J, with 9 bases between. This CDR3 is 14 amino acids long. Germline V gene data show CDR1 as MNHNY and CDR2 as SVGAGI (reference sequence). Here the CDR3 reads CASSYSTAGYGYTF. CDR3 sequence (DNA): TGTGCCAGCAGTTACTCGACAGCGGGCTATGGCTACACCTTC.

This clone has just one count. This rearrangement joins TRBV5-6 to TRBJ1-2; no firm D call. The length of the CDR3 is 13 residues. V was trimmed by 4 bases and J by 8 bases, leaving 15 bases between them. Germline CDR1 and CDR2: SGHDT and YYEEEE. DNA for the CDR3: TGTGCCAGCAGCACCCCGACGGCCGGGGGCTACACCTTC. Its translation: CASSTPTAGGYTF. Variable domain in full (rest from reference TRBV5-6 and TRBJ1-2): DAGVTQSPTHLIKTRGQQVTLRCSPKSGHDTVSWYQQALGQGPQFIFQYYEEEERQRGNFPDRFSGHQFPNYSSELNVNALLLGDSALYLCASSTPTAGGYTFGSGTRLTVV.

To note about this clone: This sample also contains other DNA sequences that code for the same CDR3. This chain joins TRBV7-9 and TRBJ2-3; a weak D match, TRBD1 (5 bases). Germline CDR1 and CDR2: SEHNR and FQNEAQ (reference sequence). There are 15 residues in the CDR3. Trimming cost V 1 base and J 2 bases, with 10 bases left between them. The CDR3 region has the DNA TGTGCCAGCAGCTTAGGGCAGGGATCCACAGATACGCAGTATTTT. Translated, it gives CASSLGQGSTDTQYF.

The chain couples TRBV6-5 to TRBJ2-7; D is possibly TRBD2 (6 bases). Germline lookup yields CDR1 MNHEY and CDR2 SVGAGI. V shed 6 bases and J shed 0 bases, with 12 bases lying between them. The CDR3 is 14 amino acids. CDR3 region: CASRRDSFSYEQYF. In DNA form, the CDR3 reads TGTGCCAGCAGAAGGGACTCTTTCTCCTACGAGCAGTACTTC.

The gene calls are TRBV5-1 and TRBJ1-2, with 7 bases that match TRBD1. The CDR3 is made up of 12 amino acids. After removal of 0 bases from V and 13 bases from J, the junction contained 6 bases not matched to a gene. The germline gives CDR1 SGHRS, CDR2 YFSETQ. The CDR3 protein is CASSLAGDRRTF. The CDR3 DNA reads as TGCGCCAGCAGCTTGGCCGGGGACAGACGCACCTTC. Combining the CDR3 with reference TRBV5-1 and TRBJ1-2 gives the whole variable domain KAGVTQTPRYLIKTRGQQVTLSCSPISGHRSVSWYQQTPGQGLQFLFEYFSETQRNKGNFPGRFSGRQFSNSRSEMNVSTLELGDSALYLCASSLAGDRRTFGSGTRLTVV.